Listed below are T cell receptor beta chains from one sample, sequenced in a study of blood T cell repertoires in COVID-19. Profiled with immunoSEQ multiplex PCR; TCRdb holds only in-frame clones, not every one. The sample consists of about 98,000 clones, around nine tenths of them appearing once. Sequenced: peripheral blood. The receptors were gathered from a man over 45 with acute or convalescent COVID-19. CDR3s include the opening cysteine and the closing phenylalanine or tryptophan. Fields, in order: V gene, J gene, CDR3 protein.

>TRBV19|TRBJ2-2
CASSPVGVGELFF
>TRBV15|TRBJ2-7
CATSRGLAGVYEQYF
>TRBV27|TRBJ2-7
CASSQGYEQYF
>TRBV3-1/TRBV3-2|TRBJ2-7
CASSQRTELPYEQYF
>TRBV28|TRBJ1-2
CASSFSNSLYGYTF
>TRBV6-5|TRBJ2-7
CASGTGLDYEQYF
>TRBV21-1|TRBJ2-3
CANITAGGLNTQYF
>TRBV11-2|TRBJ1-4
CASSWGTGQNEKLFF
>TRBV11-3|TRBJ2-4
CASSLDRRGNIQYF
>TRBV16|TRBJ1-1
CASSQRIRVAGGDGTEAFF
>TRBV5-5|TRBJ2-3
CASNLPFAELAGTDTQYF
>TRBV5-4|TRBJ2-1
CADGGRLTDEQFF
>TRBV11-1|TRBJ2-3
CASSLWTGPSDTQYF
>TRBV11-2|TRBJ1-2
CASSLQGAGEYGYTF
>TRBV25-1|TRBJ1-1
CASSQDRLNTEAFF
>TRBV2|TRBJ1-1
CASSDPDRANTEAFF